The 3 T cell receptor beta chains given below trace back to one sample, sequenced in a study of blood T cell repertoires in COVID-19. Sequencing was performed with immunoSEQ multiplex PCR; in TCRdb, only in-frame clones are kept and a portion is missing. This sample carries 80,000 or so clones, roughly 87% of them seen once, and the ten largest clones take more than 2%. The sequencing input was peripheral blood. The receptors come from a man between 50 and 59 years old with acute or convalescent COVID-19.

The chain uses TRBV29-1 and TRBJ1-1; D unresolved. CDR3 size: 12 residues. Germline V gene data show CDR1 as SQVTM and CDR2 as ANQGSEA. Trimming removed 4 bases from V and 5 bases from J, with 11 bases in between. As DNA, the CDR3 is TGCAGCGTTGCGGAGGCTGGGACTGAAGCTTTCTTT. It is translated as CSVAEAGTEAFF.

The J gene is TRBJ1-1, the V gene TRBV7-8; D gene uncertain. The CDR3 is made up of 12 amino acids. V lost 1 base, J lost 8 bases, and 8 bases lay in between. Germline CDR1 is SGHVS and CDR2 is FQNEAQ. The CDR3 DNA reads as TGTGCCAGCAGCTTAGGGCCGATAGAAGCTTTCTTT. Residues: CASSLGPIEAFF.

J is TRBJ2-1 and V is TRBV5-6; tentatively, D is TRBD2 (6 bases). The germline CDR1 and CDR2 sequences are SGHDT and YYEEEE. The CDR3 is 16 amino acids. V gave up 1 base and J gave up 0 bases, with 11 bases separating them. CDR3 coding DNA: TGTGCCAGCAGCTTGAAAATCGGGGGCTCCTACAATGAGCAGTTCTTC. Its translation is CASSLKIGGSYNEQFF.